The TCR beta chain described here comes from a study of cytomegalovirus exposure and HLA in healthy donors. This clone has a single count. PCR involved 60 Vbeta and 13 Jbeta primers. Sequenced by immunoSEQ multiplex PCR; TCRdb stores in-frame clones only, minus some. The sample consists of fewer than 150,000 clones, about 86% of them appearing once. Sequencing was done on a sample of PBMCs. This receptor was obtained from a man aged 40-49 years in good health and CMV-seropositive.

The CDR3 sequence is CASSQEATGEETQYF. The CDR3 DNA sequence: TGCGCCAGCAGCCAAGAGGCGACGGGAGAGGAGACCCAGTACTTC. V gene TRBV4-1 combines with J gene TRBJ2-5; the D gene is possibly TRBD2 (6 bases). Germline assignment: CDR1 MGHRA and CDR2 YSYEKL. V dropped 0 bases and J dropped 5 bases, with 13 bases sitting between them. The length of the CDR3 is 15 residues.